The clone carrying this T cell receptor (beta chain) has a count of ten or more. Its antigen is currently unknown. The data stem from a study of T cells in Graves' hyperthyroidism and ophthalmopathy. Study-level points and caveats: In the blood, most expanded thyroid clonotypes above 0.001 appeared as well. With a median lead of 6.5 months before onset, the model predicted ophthalmopathy.

The source material, RNA transcripts, was used to amplify TCR beta CDR3 regions. The primer set for the first-round RT-PCR of the TCR CDR3 was HTBI. Each CDR3 protein is one row after TCRdb ran MiXCR on the multiplex PCR reads. The sample contains approximately 590,000 distinct CDR3 sequences, approximately 14% of which appear only once. V was pared by 4 bases and J by 5 bases, with 6 bases of the junction left unmatched. CDR1 is SGHAT, CDR2 FQNNGV, per germline. The CDR3 has 17 amino acids. This sequence was found in a woman under 40 with Graves' hyperthyroidism. The chain combines TRBV11-2 with TRBJ2-2, with 14 bases fitting TRBD2. Sequenced input: blood. CDR3: CASSWTSGRTTTGELFF. For the CDR3, the DNA is TGTGCCAGCAGCTGGACTAGCGGGAGGACTACGACCGGGGAGCTGTTTTTT.